The clone carrying this T cell receptor (beta chain) was observed once. The record originates from a study of regulatory and conventional T cells in RAG deficiency. The method was immunoSEQ multiplex PCR; TCRdb's version includes in-frame clones alone and lacks a portion of them. The data contain tens of thousands of clones, 85% to 90% of them seen just once; the ten biggest clones take up around 5%. Per the germline V gene, CDR1 is SGHRS and CDR2 is YFSETQ. The ends were cut back, 0 bases at V and 0 bases at J, with 16 bases in the middle. The CDR3 extends over 18 amino acids. The sample was also reused in another study, on regulatory T cells. From that paper: The primer mix had 52 TRBV and 13 TRBJ primers.

V is TRBV5-1 and J is TRBJ1-3; D gene ambiguous. This receptor was identified in a human donor in good health. Sequenced sample: CD8+ T cells sorted from blood. For the CDR3, the DNA is TGCGCCAGCAGCTTGGACGGCGGCGGCTCCTACTCTGGAAACACCATATATTTT. Translation gives CASSLDGGGSYSGNTIYF.